Presented here are 23 T cell receptor beta chains from one specimen sequenced in a study of blood T cell repertoires in COVID-19. TCRdb's copy holds only in-frame clones and misses some; the assay was immunoSEQ multiplex PCR. The top ten clones hold 2.5% of a sample with more than 40,000 clones, 65% to 85% of them seen once. Specimen: peripheral blood. Receptor source: a man in his forties or fifties with acute or convalescent COVID-19.

CDR3 sequence (DNA): TGTGCCAGCAGCTTGTTAGACAGGGTGAATACACCCCTCCACTTT. Its protein product is CASSLLDRVNTPLHF. The chain combines TRBV5-6 with TRBJ1-6; 7 bases agree with TRBD1. CDR1 is SGHDT, CDR2 YYEEEE, per germline. Losses at the gene ends were 1 base for V and 11 bases for J; bases not matched to a gene: 9. This CDR3 has 15 residues.

This clone was counted between two and nine times. The chain couples TRBV24-1 to TRBJ2-7, with D unclear. This CDR3 region has 13 residues. The V gene lost 4 bases and the J gene lost 6 bases, with 12 bases spanning the gap. Germline values: CDR1 KGHDR, CDR2 SFDVKD. The DNA for the CDR3 is TGTGCCACCAGTGACTCCTTCTATGGCGAGCAGTACTTC. Amino acid sequence: CATSDSFYGEQYF.

The chain links TRBV5-1 to TRBJ1-1, with D maybe TRBD1 (5 bases). This CDR3 comprises 15 residues. Germline V gives CDR1 SGHRS, CDR2 YFSETQ. V was clipped by 0 bases and J by 1 base, with 10 bases between them. CDR3 sequence (DNA): TGCGCCAGCAGCTTGGGGGACTTTGAGAACACTGAAGCTTTCTTT. This encodes CASSLGDFENTEAFF.

Notes on this clone: This specimen includes other DNA sequences encoding the same CDR3. This sequence joins TRBV18 and TRBJ2-5; maybe TRBD1 (5 bases). Between the trimmed V and J ends, which lost 3 bases and 3 bases, there was a span of 8 bases. This CDR3 comprises 13 residues. The germline CDR1 and CDR2 sequences are KGHSH and LQKENI. CDR3 protein: CASSPDSKETQYF. The CDR3 DNA sequence: TGTGCCAGCTCACCTGACAGCAAAGAGACCCAGTACTTC.

The chain uses TRBV5-1 and TRBJ1-5, with a weak D call TRBD1 (6 bases). The V end lost 4 bases, the J end lost 5 bases, and 13 bases lay between the germline ends. Per germline, CDR1 SGHRS and CDR2 YFSETQ. The CDR3 runs to 14 residues. The CDR3 is CASSPGGDYQPQHF. The CDR3 nucleotides are TGCGCCAGCAGCCCGGGGGGCGACTATCAGCCCCAGCATTTT.

The rearrangement uses TRBV11-3 and TRBJ2-1; 7 bases agree with TRBD1. Looked up from germline, CDR1 is SGHNT and CDR2 is YENEEA. The trim removed 1 base at V and 5 bases at J, leaving 2 bases unmatched. The CDR3 length is 14 residues. DNA of the CDR3: TGTGCCAGCAGCTTAGTGGGGACAGACAATGAGCAGTTCTTC. This codes for CASSLVGTDNEQFF.

J is TRBJ1-5 and V is TRBV19; 8 positions match TRBD1. The CDR3 contains 14 residues. The germline V gene has CDR1 LNHDA and CDR2 SQIVND (reference sequence). V lost 6 bases, J lost 2 bases, and 3 bases stayed unmatched. Here the CDR3 reads CASRGQGRNQPQHF. As DNA, the CDR3 is TGTGCCAGTAGAGGACAGGGTCGCAATCAGCCCCAGCATTTT.

CDR3 DNA sequence: TGTGCCAGCAGCCCCTATCTAGCGGCTCACAATGAGCAGTTCTTC. As protein: CASSPYLAAHNEQFF. The rearrangement links TRBV14 to TRBJ2-1; 7 nucleotides match TRBD2. The CDR3 is 15 amino acids. Germline V gives CDR1 SGHDN, CDR2 FVKESK. The trim removed 4 bases at V and 5 bases at J, leaving 8 bases unmatched.

The chain has TRBV19 and TRBJ2-3, with D maybe TRBD1 (5 bases). The germline CDR1 and CDR2 sequences are LNHDA and SQIVND (reference sequence). The CDR3 extends over 17 amino acids. Trimming took 2 bases from V and 4 from J, leaving 19 bases between them. The CDR3 DNA reads TGTGCCAGTAGTATAAGTGGCCCGACAGAAGGGGCAGATACGCAGTATTTT. It is translated as CASSISGPTEGADTQYF.

The chain recombines TRBV28 with TRBJ2-1; 8 nucleotides line up with TRBD2. CDR1 and CDR2 (germline): MDHEN, SYDVKM. CDR3 length: 15 amino acids. The V gene end was trimmed by 8 bases and the J gene end by 5 bases; junction bases not matched to a gene: 11. The CDR3: CASSLQRENNNEQFF. CDR3 DNA sequence: TGTGCCAGCTCTCTCCAGCGGGAGAACAACAATGAGCAGTTCTTC.

J is TRBJ1-2 and V is TRBV2, with D maybe TRBD1 (5 bases). The germline V gene has CDR1 SNHLY and CDR2 FYNNEI. The CDR3 runs to 15 residues. Trimming took 1 base from V and 4 from J, leaving 13 bases between them. CDR3 DNA sequence: TGTGCCAGCAGTGAAGAGGCAGGGAGGGCCTATGGCTACACCTTC. Its translation is CASSEEAGRAYGYTF.

This clone was counted once. The genes are TRBV28 and TRBJ1-1; the match to TRBD1 covers 7 bases. CDR1 MDHEN and CDR2 SYDVKM come from the germline V gene. This CDR3 has 15 residues. The trim removed 5 bases at V and 0 bases at J, leaving 6 bases unmatched. The CDR3: CASSLWDSMNTEAFF. CDR3 coding DNA: TGTGCCAGCAGTCTTTGGGACAGCATGAACACTGAAGCTTTCTTT.

The V call is TRBV29-1, the J call TRBJ2-5, with D perhaps matching TRBD1 (5 bases). V dropped 2 bases and J dropped 2 bases, with 12 bases sitting between them. The CDR3 covers 14 residues. Germline loops: CDR1 SQVTM, CDR2 ANQGSEA. CDR3 in amino acids: CSVETVGQQETQYF. The CDR3 bases are TGCAGCGTTGAAACTGTGGGGCAACAAGAGACCCAGTACTTC.

The chain is built from TRBV19 and TRBJ1-6; 9 bases agree with TRBD1. Germline trimming cut 3 bases from V and 7 bases from J; bases unmatched to any gene: 1. The CDR3 contains 14 residues. Germline CDR1 is LNHDA and CDR2 is SQIVND (reference sequence). In DNA, the CDR3 is TGTGCCAGTAGTATGGGACAGGGAAATTCACCCCTCCACTTT. This sequence encodes CASSMGQGNSPLHF.

Only a few counts were recorded for this clone. The genes are TRBV6-5 and TRBJ2-7; TRBD1 matches 10 bases. This CDR3 has 13 residues. V gave up 7 bases and J gave up 5 bases; unmatched junction bases: 5. Germline V gene data show CDR1 as MNHEY and CDR2 as SVGAGI. The CDR3 region has the DNA TGTGCCAGCACAGACAGGGGGCCGGACGAGCAGTACTTC. Protein: CASTDRGPDEQYF.

This chain connects TRBV4-1 to TRBJ1-1; TRBD1 matches 9 bases. The CDR3 is 15 amino acids. J was trimmed by 6 bases and V by 1 base; bases with no gene match: 6. Germline V gene sequence: CDR1 MGHRA, CDR2 YSYEKL. For the CDR3, the DNA is TGCGCCAGCAGCCAAGGGACAGGGGCCGAGCCTGAAGCTTTCTTT. It yields the protein CASSQGTGAEPEAFF.

V gene TRBV29-1 combines with J gene TRBJ2-5; 9 nucleotides align to TRBD1. The CDR3 sequence is 13 residues long. Germline V gives CDR1 SQVTM, CDR2 ANQGSEA. With 5 bases clipped from V and 5 bases from J, the junction kept 6 bases outside the gene matches. The CDR3 nucleotides are TGCAGCGTTAATACAGGGGGCGACGAGACCCAGTACTTC. It is translated as CSVNTGGDETQYF.

The rearrangement uses TRBV4-2 and TRBJ2-3; TRBD2 agrees at 7 bases. The CDR3 loop spans 17 amino acids. The V and J ends lost 0 bases and 2 bases, in that order; junction bases with no gene match: 8. Germline V lookup: CDR1 LGHNA, CDR2 YNFKEQ. CDR3 amino acids: CASSQDVAGRATDTQYF. For the CDR3, the DNA is TGTGCCAGCAGCCAAGATGTGGCGGGGAGGGCCACAGATACGCAGTATTTT.

In its sample, this clone was seen a few times. The rearrangement uses TRBV5-6 and TRBJ1-6; D call uncertain. V lost 1 base, J lost 5 bases, and 10 bases lay in between. The CDR3 has 15 amino acids. Looked up from germline, CDR1 is SGHDT and CDR2 is YYEEEE. CDR3 amino acids: CASSLLTSDNSPLHF. The CDR3 DNA follows: TGTGCCAGCAGCTTGTTAACATCCGATAATTCACCCCTCCACTTT.

The genes are TRBV15 and TRBJ1-6; 7 nucleotides line up with TRBD1. V shed 0 bases and J 7 bases; nucleotides not matched to a gene: 12. The V gene's germline CDR1 is LNHNV and CDR2 YYDKDF (reference sequence). CDR3 length: 18 amino acids. The CDR3 region has the DNA TGTGCCACCAGCAGAGATCGCCTCCCGGTCAGGGGGAATTCACCCCTCCACTTT. Encoded protein: CATSRDRLPVRGNSPLHF.

The CDR3 spells CASSLPGQGTYEQYF. In DNA, the CDR3 is TGTGCCAGCTCACTACCGGGACAGGGAACCTACGAGCAGTACTTC. V gene TRBV18 combines with J gene TRBJ2-7; 9 bases line up with TRBD1. Trimming cost V 4 bases and J 2 bases; bases outside gene matches: 6. The CDR3 sequence is 15 residues long. Germline CDR1 and CDR2: KGHSH and LQKENI.

The chain joins TRBV5-1 to TRBJ1-4; 7 bases fit TRBD1. From germline, CDR1 is SGHRS and CDR2 YFSETQ. The CDR3 contains 15 residues. Trimming took 0 bases from V and 5 from J; bases not matched to a gene: 4. The CDR3 coding sequence is TGCGCCAGCAGCTTGGAGGGACAGCAGAATGAAAAACTGTTTTTT. Amino acid sequence: CASSLEGQQNEKLFF. Based on the CDR3 plus reference TRBV5-1 and TRBJ1-4, the full variable domain is KAGVTQTPRYLIKTRGQQVTLSCSPISGHRSVSWYQQTPGQGLQFLFEYFSETQRNKGNFPGRFSGRQFSNSRSEMNVSTLELGDSALYLCASSLEGQQNEKLFFGSGTQLSVL.

This clone was found once. V and J are TRBV9 and TRBJ2-7; 8 bases are shared with TRBD2. The CDR3 length is 15 residues. J lost 2 bases, V lost 0 bases, and 4 bases had no gene match. The germline V gene has CDR1 SGDLS and CDR2 YYNGEE. The chain's CDR3 is CASSVGGAGAYEQYF. In DNA, the CDR3 is TGTGCCAGCAGCGTAGGGGGAGCGGGAGCCTACGAGCAGTACTTC.